A selection of T cell receptor beta chains follows, all from one sample in a study of blood T cell repertoires in COVID-19. Here immunoSEQ multiplex PCR was the method, and the copy in TCRdb shows in-frame clones only, minus some. The sample contains roughly 200,000 clones, around 89% of which appear only once. Specimen: peripheral blood. The receptors were gathered from a woman in her twenties or thirties with acute or convalescent COVID-19. The CDR3 runs from the conserved cysteine through the conserved F or W. Fields, in order: clone size, CDR3 length, D gene, J gene, V gene, CDR3 DNA, CDR3 protein. A D gene is named only where the DNA matches it firmly. Where a row states a size, it is once, few, many or the class of an expanded clone; other rows omit it.

clone size: -
CDR3 length: 18
D gene: TRBD2
J gene: TRBJ2-7
V gene: TRBV11-2
CDR3 DNA: TGTGCCAGCAGCTTACGATCCCCGGGACTAGTAAGTTGGTTCGAGCAGTACTTC
CDR3 protein: CASSLRSPGLVSWFEQYF

clone size: once
CDR3 length: 15
D gene: TRBD1
J gene: TRBJ1-2
V gene: TRBV6-5
CDR3 DNA: TGTGCCAGCAGTTCTGACAGGGTCTCCTACTATGGCTACACCTTC
CDR3 protein: CASSSDRVSYYGYTF

clone size: -
CDR3 length: 13
D gene: -
J gene: TRBJ1-1
V gene: TRBV2
CDR3 DNA: TGTGCCAGCATGACAGACTCGAACACTGAAGCTTTCTTT
CDR3 protein: CASMTDSNTEAFF

clone size: -
CDR3 length: 16
D gene: -
J gene: TRBJ2-3
V gene: TRBV19
CDR3 DNA: TGTGCCAAGGAGGGGATTAATCGGGAAAACACAGATACGCAGTATTTT
CDR3 protein: CAKEGINRENTDTQYF

clone size: -
CDR3 length: 15
D gene: -
J gene: TRBJ1-3
V gene: TRBV6-5
CDR3 DNA: TGTGCCAGCAATGGGGGCCCCTCCTCTGGAAACACCATATATTTT
CDR3 protein: CASNGGPSSGNTIYF

clone size: -
CDR3 length: 11
D gene: -
J gene: TRBJ2-1
V gene: TRBV5-5
CDR3 DNA: TGTGCCAGCAGCTTGAATCTTGAGCAGTTCTTC
CDR3 protein: CASSLNLEQFF

clone size: -
CDR3 length: 14
D gene: -
J gene: TRBJ1-1
V gene: TRBV28
CDR3 DNA: TGTGCCAGCAGCCTCGTTCCGGGAAACACTGAAGCTTTCTTT
CDR3 protein: CASSLVPGNTEAFF

clone size: few
CDR3 length: 17
D gene: -
J gene: TRBJ1-2
V gene: TRBV19
CDR3 DNA: TGTGCCAGTAGTATCTCCCAGGGTTCGTATTTCGGGTATGGCTACACCTTC
CDR3 protein: CASSISQGSYFGYGYTF

clone size: -
CDR3 length: 18
D gene: TRBD2
J gene: TRBJ2-1
V gene: TRBV19
CDR3 DNA: TGTGCCAGTAGTATAGACCTGCCGGGACTAGCGGGAAACAATGAGCAGTTCTTC
CDR3 protein: CASSIDLPGLAGNNEQFF

clone size: -
CDR3 length: 14
D gene: TRBD2
J gene: TRBJ2-7
V gene: TRBV5-1
CDR3 DNA: TGCGCCAGCAGCTTGGGTGGGGAGGGCTACGAGCAGTACTTC
CDR3 protein: CASSLGGEGYEQYF

clone size: once
CDR3 length: 16
D gene: TRBD1
J gene: TRBJ1-2
V gene: TRBV6-1
CDR3 DNA: TGTGCCAGCAGTGAAGCTGGGGGACAGGGTATCTATGGCTACACCTTC
CDR3 protein: CASSEAGGQGIYGYTF

clone size: -
CDR3 length: 13
D gene: TRBD2
J gene: TRBJ2-7
V gene: TRBV7-2
CDR3 DNA: TGTGCCAGCAGCTGGACTAGGGAGCTCGAGCAGTACTTC
CDR3 protein: CASSWTRELEQYF

clone size: -
CDR3 length: 13
D gene: -
J gene: TRBJ1-5
V gene: TRBV10-1
CDR3 DNA: TGCGCCAGCAGTGAGTCGGTGGGGCGGCCCCAGCATTTT
CDR3 protein: CASSESVGRPQHF

clone size: -
CDR3 length: 13
D gene: -
J gene: TRBJ2-7
V gene: TRBV2
CDR3 DNA: TGTGCCAGCAGTAGGGAGTCCTCCTACGAGCAGTACTTC
CDR3 protein: CASSRESSYEQYF

clone size: -
CDR3 length: 16
D gene: -
J gene: TRBJ2-6
V gene: TRBV7-2
CDR3 DNA: TGTGCCAGCAGCCCCCGGGGCGCGGGGGGGGCCAACGTCCTGACTTTC
CDR3 protein: CASSPRGAGGANVLTF

clone size: -
CDR3 length: 11
D gene: -
J gene: TRBJ1-2
V gene: TRBV28
CDR3 DNA: TGTGCCAGCAACAGGGAGGGAGGCTACACCTTC
CDR3 protein: CASNREGGYTF

clone size: -
CDR3 length: 16
D gene: -
J gene: TRBJ1-2
V gene: TRBV11-2
CDR3 DNA: TGTGCCAGCGCACCTATTGGCCGGGGACTAATGAATGGCTACACCTTC
CDR3 protein: CASAPIGRGLMNGYTF

clone size: once
CDR3 length: 15
D gene: -
J gene: TRBJ2-7
V gene: TRBV5-1
CDR3 DNA: TGCGCCAGCAGCTTGGGAGGGGCGCGGGACTACGAGCAGTACTTC
CDR3 protein: CASSLGGARDYEQYF

clone size: once
CDR3 length: 14
D gene: -
J gene: TRBJ2-3
V gene: TRBV3-1/TRBV3-2
CDR3 DNA: TGTGCCAGCAGCCGCCGACTAGGAGCAGATACGCAGTATTTT
CDR3 protein: CASSRRLGADTQYF

clone size: -
CDR3 length: 19
D gene: -
J gene: TRBJ2-4
V gene: TRBV6-7
CDR3 DNA: TGTGCCAGCAGTTACTCGAATCTCCTAGGACATTTAGCCAAAAACATTCAGTACTTC
CDR3 protein: CASSYSNLLGHLAKNIQYF

clone size: -
CDR3 length: 16
D gene: -
J gene: TRBJ2-7
V gene: TRBV21-1
CDR3 DNA: TGTGCCAGCAGCAACCGCTCCAGGGTGGTGGAGTACGAGCAGTACTTC
CDR3 protein: CASSNRSRVVEYEQYF

clone size: -
CDR3 length: 12
D gene: -
J gene: TRBJ2-7
V gene: TRBV13
CDR3 DNA: TGTGCCAGCAGTACACAGGGCCACGAGCAGTACTTC
CDR3 protein: CASSTQGHEQYF

clone size: -
CDR3 length: 14
D gene: -
J gene: TRBJ2-1
V gene: TRBV28
CDR3 DNA: TGTGCCAACTCTGCTAGAGGGGGACCAAATGAGCAGTTCTTC
CDR3 protein: CANSARGGPNEQFF

clone size: few
CDR3 length: 14
D gene: -
J gene: TRBJ2-2
V gene: TRBV7-9
CDR3 DNA: TGTGCCAGCAGCTCTCGACTAAACACCGGGGAGCTGTTTTTT
CDR3 protein: CASSSRLNTGELFF

clone size: -
CDR3 length: 16
D gene: TRBD2
J gene: TRBJ2-1
V gene: TRBV5-1
CDR3 DNA: TGCGCCAGCAGTTATCTAGCGGGAGGGCCAACCAATGAGCAGTTCTTC
CDR3 protein: CASSYLAGGPTNEQFF

clone size: -
CDR3 length: 14
D gene: TRBD2
J gene: TRBJ2-2
V gene: TRBV6-2/TRBV6-3
CDR3 DNA: TGTGCCAGCAGTTCTAGCGGAGGGACCGGGGAGCTGTTTTTT
CDR3 protein: CASSSSGGTGELFF

clone size: -
CDR3 length: 12
D gene: -
J gene: TRBJ2-7
V gene: TRBV21-1
CDR3 DNA: TGTGCCAGCAAGGACAGCTCCTACGAGCAGTACTTC
CDR3 protein: CASKDSSYEQYF

clone size: -
CDR3 length: 14
D gene: TRBD1
J gene: TRBJ1-4
V gene: TRBV2
CDR3 DNA: TGTGCCAGCAGTGGAGGACAGGTGGCTGAAAAACTGTTTTTT
CDR3 protein: CASSGGQVAEKLFF

clone size: -
CDR3 length: 12
D gene: -
J gene: TRBJ1-5
V gene: TRBV10-1
CDR3 DNA: TGCGCCAGCATCCCGGGAGGAAAGCCCCAGCATTTT
CDR3 protein: CASIPGGKPQHF

clone size: -
CDR3 length: 14
D gene: -
J gene: TRBJ2-1
V gene: TRBV18
CDR3 DNA: TGTGCCAGCTCTAGCTCCCGCTCCTACAATGAGCAGTTCTTC
CDR3 protein: CASSSSRSYNEQFF

clone size: -
CDR3 length: 14
D gene: -
J gene: TRBJ2-2
V gene: TRBV29-1
CDR3 DNA: TGCAGCGTCACCGGTAGCCCATACACCGGGGAGCTGTTTTTT
CDR3 protein: CSVTGSPYTGELFF

clone size: -
CDR3 length: 14
D gene: -
J gene: TRBJ2-4
V gene: TRBV4-1
CDR3 DNA: TGCGCCAGCAGCCAAGATATGGCCAAAAACATTCAGTACTTC
CDR3 protein: CASSQDMAKNIQYF

clone size: -
CDR3 length: 15
D gene: TRBD1
J gene: TRBJ2-5
V gene: TRBV3-1/TRBV3-2
CDR3 DNA: TGTGCCAGCAGCCAGGCGACAGGGGACGTGGAGACCCAGTACTTC
CDR3 protein: CASSQATGDVETQYF

clone size: -
CDR3 length: 12
D gene: -
J gene: TRBJ2-5
V gene: TRBV6-5
CDR3 DNA: TGTGCCAGCAGTCATCGACTAGAGACCCAGTACTTC
CDR3 protein: CASSHRLETQYF

clone size: few
CDR3 length: 14
D gene: -
J gene: TRBJ1-1
V gene: TRBV7-2
CDR3 DNA: TGTGCCAGCAGCTTCCAGGGCGGGGACACTGAAGCTTTCTTT
CDR3 protein: CASSFQGGDTEAFF

clone size: -
CDR3 length: 14
D gene: -
J gene: TRBJ2-2
V gene: TRBV7-2
CDR3 DNA: TGTGCCAGCAGCCTCGTCTCCGGGAGCGGGGAGCTGTTTTTT
CDR3 protein: CASSLVSGSGELFF

clone size: -
CDR3 length: 16
D gene: TRBD1
J gene: TRBJ1-2
V gene: TRBV4-1
CDR3 DNA: TGCGCCAGCAGCCAAGCCGAACAGGGGGGGTTCTATGGCTACACCTTC
CDR3 protein: CASSQAEQGGFYGYTF

clone size: -
CDR3 length: 14
D gene: -
J gene: TRBJ1-5
V gene: TRBV19
CDR3 DNA: TGTGCCAGTAGTGGTTCGACTGACAATCAGCCCCAGCATTTT
CDR3 protein: CASSGSTDNQPQHF

clone size: -
CDR3 length: 13
D gene: TRBD1
J gene: TRBJ1-5
V gene: TRBV19
CDR3 DNA: TGTGCCAGTAGTATAACAGGGGATCAGCCCCAGCATTTT
CDR3 protein: CASSITGDQPQHF

clone size: -
CDR3 length: 12
D gene: -
J gene: TRBJ2-3
V gene: TRBV5-1
CDR3 DNA: TGCGCCTCCTCGACGGGAGTTGATACGCAGTATTTT
CDR3 protein: CASSTGVDTQYF

clone size: few
CDR3 length: 13
D gene: -
J gene: TRBJ1-1
V gene: TRBV7-2
CDR3 DNA: TGTGCCAGCAGCTTATCGGGGGACACTGAAGCTTTCTTT
CDR3 protein: CASSLSGDTEAFF

clone size: few
CDR3 length: 15
D gene: -
J gene: TRBJ1-1
V gene: TRBV16
CDR3 DNA: TGTGCCAGCAGCCAATCGATCGGGGGAGCTGGTGAAGCTTTCTTT
CDR3 protein: CASSQSIGGAGEAFF

clone size: -
CDR3 length: 13
D gene: -
J gene: TRBJ1-1
V gene: TRBV7-9
CDR3 DNA: TGTGCCAGCAGCTTCGGACATAACACTGAAGCTTTCTTT
CDR3 protein: CASSFGHNTEAFF

clone size: -
CDR3 length: 14
D gene: TRBD1
J gene: TRBJ1-5
V gene: TRBV2
CDR3 DNA: TGTGCCAGCAGTGTGGAGGGGGCCAATCAGCCCCAGCATTTT
CDR3 protein: CASSVEGANQPQHF

clone size: once
CDR3 length: 13
D gene: TRBD2
J gene: TRBJ2-4
V gene: TRBV6-5
CDR3 DNA: TGTGCCAGCAGGGACCCCGGGGGGAACATTCAGTACTTC
CDR3 protein: CASRDPGGNIQYF

clone size: -
CDR3 length: 13
D gene: -
J gene: TRBJ1-1
V gene: TRBV2
CDR3 DNA: TGTGCCAGTTCAAGCGAAGTACCGGCTGAAGCTTTCTTT
CDR3 protein: CASSSEVPAEAFF

clone size: -
CDR3 length: 13
D gene: -
J gene: TRBJ2-5
V gene: TRBV5-1
CDR3 DNA: TGCGCCAGCAGCTCTGGGCCTGAAGAGACCCAGTACTTC
CDR3 protein: CASSSGPEETQYF

clone size: -
CDR3 length: 13
D gene: TRBD1
J gene: TRBJ1-5
V gene: TRBV23-1
CDR3 DNA: TGCGCCAGCAGCGACAGGGGATATCAGCCCCAGCATTTT
CDR3 protein: CASSDRGYQPQHF

clone size: -
CDR3 length: 15
D gene: TRBD1
J gene: TRBJ2-7
V gene: TRBV18
CDR3 DNA: TGTGCCAGCTCACCACGGGACAGGGTCTCCTACGAGCAGTACTTC
CDR3 protein: CASSPRDRVSYEQYF

clone size: -
CDR3 length: 12
D gene: -
J gene: TRBJ2-3
V gene: TRBV12-3/TRBV12-4
CDR3 DNA: TGTGCCAGCAGTTTCCACACAGATACGCAGTATTTT
CDR3 protein: CASSFHTDTQYF

clone size: once
CDR3 length: 14
D gene: -
J gene: TRBJ2-2
V gene: TRBV15
CDR3 DNA: TGTGCCACGGGCCCTAGGAGGACCACCGGGGAGCTGTTTTTT
CDR3 protein: CATGPRRTTGELFF

clone size: -
CDR3 length: 15
D gene: -
J gene: TRBJ1-5
V gene: TRBV6-5
CDR3 DNA: TGTGCCAGCAGAGCCCGACAGTATAGCAATCAGCCCCAGCATTTT
CDR3 protein: CASRARQYSNQPQHF

clone size: -
CDR3 length: 16
D gene: TRBD1
J gene: TRBJ2-7
V gene: TRBV29-1
CDR3 DNA: TGCAGCGTGGCACCGGGACAGGGATCTTTCTCCTACGAGCAGTACTTC
CDR3 protein: CSVAPGQGSFSYEQYF

clone size: -
CDR3 length: 14
D gene: -
J gene: TRBJ1-5
V gene: TRBV30
CDR3 DNA: TGTGCCTGGAGTGTAGGGGCCGACAATCAGCCCCAGCATTTT
CDR3 protein: CAWSVGADNQPQHF

clone size: -
CDR3 length: 14
D gene: TRBD1
J gene: TRBJ1-4
V gene: TRBV29-1
CDR3 DNA: TGCAGCGTTACCGACAGGGGTGGTAGTGAAAAACTGTTTTTT
CDR3 protein: CSVTDRGGSEKLFF

clone size: -
CDR3 length: 13
D gene: -
J gene: TRBJ1-2
V gene: TRBV10-3
CDR3 DNA: TGTGCCACCCACAGGTCTTCGGGCTATGGCTACACCTTC
CDR3 protein: CATHRSSGYGYTF

clone size: -
CDR3 length: 12
D gene: -
J gene: TRBJ1-2
V gene: TRBV12-5
CDR3 DNA: TGTGCTAGTGGGTACAGGATGTGGGGCTACACCTTC
CDR3 protein: CASGYRMWGYTF

clone size: -
CDR3 length: 11
D gene: -
J gene: TRBJ1-3
V gene: TRBV30
CDR3 DNA: TGTGCCTGGAGTGTACTAGGTCCCATATATTTT
CDR3 protein: CAWSVLGPIYF